This T cell receptor (beta chain) was recorded in a study of OX40 agonist ivuxolimab in advanced cancers. Study information: Across the patients, intravenous ivuxolimab was delivered every 2 weeks at 0.01 to 10 mg/kg.

The sampling schedule covered blood at baseline, cycle 4 day 1, and cycle 7 day 1. The table came from immunoSEQ multiplex PCR; TCRdb's copy has only in-frame clones and leaves some out. The data hold around 5,000 clones, with less than 75% observed a single time. The sequence came from an adult with an advanced solid tumor such as melanoma, head and neck, liver or kidney cancer. Source: CD4+ or CD8+ T cells sorted from blood, taken in a trial of the OX40 agonist ivuxolimab.

CDR3 in amino acids: CASSPSSGGGNEQFF. In DNA, the CDR3 is TGCGCCAGCAGCCCATCTAGCGGGGGGGGCAATGAGCAGTTCTTC. The chain combines TRBV4-1 with TRBJ2-1; 12 bases map to TRBD2. The J segment lost 6 bases and the V segment lost 4 bases, leaving 4 bases of the junction unmatched. The CDR3 totals 15 residues. Germline CDR1 is MGHRA and CDR2 is YSYEKL.